This paragraph covers one T cell receptor (beta chain) sequence. Using immunoSEQ multiplex PCR, the repertoire was profiled, and TCRdb retains in-frame clones only, with some absent. In the table there are roughly 2,000,000 clones, about 95% of which are singletons. Germline CDR1 WNHNN, CDR2 SYGVQD (reference sequence). The CDR3 extends over 12 amino acids. V trimming: 4 bases; J trimming: 9 bases; junction bases outside the gene matches: 2. The data were obtained in a study of shared clonotypes between healthy human individuals. About the research overall: Each donor contributed plates that comprised three CD4 naive, three CD4 memory, two CD8 naive and one CD8 memory.

In the naive CD8 group, cells lacked CD45RO and were positively selected for CCR7, so terminally differentiated effector memory CD45RA+ cells were left out. This receptor was taken from a man aged 18 to 29 in good health. Sequencing was carried out using naive CD8+ T cells sorted from blood. The genes are TRBV10-1 and TRBJ2-4, with 8 nucleotides matching TRBD1. The CDR3 here is CASSGTGSIQYF. The CDR3 nucleotides read TGCGCCAGCAGTGGGACAGGGAGCATTCAGTACTTC.